A single T cell receptor (beta chain) is shown here with its context. Its antigen remains unidentified. The input lacks base qualities; no much larger clone sits a single base away. This sample is part of a study of vaccination effects on CD4 cells after COVID-19 (dated 2022 in TCRdb). Some background on the complete study: Across the study, the median time from the second dose to post-vaccine sampling was 72 days (range 14 to 241). The study compared SARS-CoV-2 spike-specific CD4+ TCR repertoires before and after mRNA vaccination in COVID-19 convalescent patients and infection-naive vaccine recipients. A total of 9 to 11 COVID-19 convalescent patients and several SARS-CoV-2-naive healthy vaccine recipients were included in the full study. In the study, cultures from other donors were sequenced using the Oncomine TCR Beta short-read assay on an Illumina iSeq 100.

In the ViraFEST assay, PBMC were stimulated with viral peptide pools, and TCR sequencing was then used to find antigen-specific CD4+ T cell clonotypes based on their expansion. After around ten days of culture, CD4+ T cells were isolated with the EasySep CD4+ T cell isolation kit. Each participant got two doses of an mRNA SARS-CoV-2 vaccine, either BNT162b2 or mRNA-1273. The absence of prior SARS-CoV-2 infection in healthy vaccine recipients was confirmed by negative nucleocapsid antibodies before and after vaccination. Two million PBMC per well were cultured in IMDM with approximately 5% human AB serum, 9 to 10 IU/ml IL-2 and gentamicin, plus 10 ug/ml peptides. On days 3 and 7, half of the culture medium was replaced with fresh IL-2-containing medium. Unless noted otherwise, every peptide stimulation condition was grown in triplicate wells. PBMC were separated from whole blood using Ficoll-Paque Plus gradient centrifugation and were then either cryopreserved at -140C or used fresh. Overlapping peptide pools spanned the spike proteins of SARS-CoV-2 and the common cold coronaviruses HCoV-NL63, HCoV-OC43 and HCoV-229E. The QIAamp micro DNA kit was used to extract genomic DNA from the cultured CD4+ T cells.

The receptor library was made with the immunoSEQ multiplex PCR assay. DNA from the CD4+ T cells that had been cultured and isolated underwent TCR beta CDR3 sequencing. In the source study's methods: Non-productive TCR sequences were removed and reads were trimmed to the CDR3 region, keeping CDR3s of at least 7 amino acids. Antigen-specific clonotypes were identified using the MANAFEST web app by comparison of expansion in peptide wells against reference cultures. To count as positive, a clone had to show expansion at FDR<0.05 compared with the reference and with all other wells, an odds ratio above 5, and a frequency above 0.1% in two replicate wells. A clonotype was called cross-reactive if it was significantly expanded both in SARS-CoV-2 spike wells and in at least one common cold coronavirus spike condition. Using the stringdist R package, CDR3 similarity was measured by Levenshtein distance, and unrooted trees were constructed with ape in R 3.6.1. What TCRdb holds here is the immuneACCESS table cut down to in-frame rearrangements. Part of the clones is not present; checked against another copy, under half of the missing clones reflect an unresolved V gene, and the others are unexplained. That table furnishes V, J and clone size, whereas the DNA furnished D and trimming. The sample yields roughly 59,000 clones; approximately 78% were counted once. Roughly 2% of the sample lies in the top ten.

The germline V gene encodes CDR1 MNHEY and CDR2 SVGAGI. Reading from cysteine to phenylalanine, the CDR3 counts 15 amino acids. The kept DNA is CDR3 alone, 45 bases in frame from the first base. The germline V and J ends show losses of 6 bases and 5 bases respectively, and no gene match explains 6 bases of the junction. The research as a whole found: The study was limited by a small number of convalescent patients, and early post-infection timepoints were lacking. Among healthy vaccine recipients, nearly all vaccine-induced clones were SARS-CoV-2 mono-reactive, and just 1 of 255 was cross-reactive with common cold coronaviruses. Both infection-induced and vaccine-induced clones contracted markedly at late post-vaccination timepoints, which is consistent with waning T cell responses.

The clonotype comes from a human donor who received a COVID-19 vaccine. This sequence uses TRBV6-5 and TRBJ2-1; 11 of the junction bases match TRBD1. Sequenced here: CD4+ T cells from PBMCs cultured with HCoV-OC43 spike peptides, sampled after COVID-19 vaccination. The cell subset or site label corresponds to: HCoV-OC43 spike overlapping peptide pool stimulation. In nucleotide form, the sequence is TGTGCCAGCAGACCGGACAGGGGGCCTAACAATGAGCAGTTCTTC. This gives the protein CASRPDRGPNNEQFF.